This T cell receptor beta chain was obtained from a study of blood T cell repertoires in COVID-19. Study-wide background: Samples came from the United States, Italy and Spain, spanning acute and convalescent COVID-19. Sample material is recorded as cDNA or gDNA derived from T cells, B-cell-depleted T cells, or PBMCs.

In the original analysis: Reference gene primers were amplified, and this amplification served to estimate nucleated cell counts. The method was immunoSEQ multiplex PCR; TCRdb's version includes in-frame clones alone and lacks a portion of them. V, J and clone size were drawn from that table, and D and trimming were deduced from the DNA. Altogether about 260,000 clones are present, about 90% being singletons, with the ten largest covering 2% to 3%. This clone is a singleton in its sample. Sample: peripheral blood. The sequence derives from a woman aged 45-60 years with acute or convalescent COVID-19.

The CDR3, as DNA: TGTGCCAGCAGTGCCACAGGGTTCTCCTACGAGCAGTACTTC. Its translation is CASSATGFSYEQYF. The rearrangement links TRBV27 to TRBJ2-7; D possibly corresponds to TRBD1 (6 bases). Germline CDR1 reads MNHEY; CDR2 reads SMNVEV (reference sequence). With 5 bases removed from V and 0 bases from J, the gap between germline ends came to 11 bases. The CDR3 is 14 residues long.